The 23 T cell receptor beta chains below all came from one sample that was sequenced in a study of OX40 agonist ivuxolimab in advanced cancers. The protocol was immunoSEQ multiplex PCR, while the TCRdb copy is restricted to in-frame clones and leaves out a portion. In the table there are about 74,000 clones, around 82% of which are singletons. The starting material was CD4+ or CD8+ T cells sorted from blood, obtained in a trial of the OX40 agonist ivuxolimab. The receptor source for this set is an adult with an advanced solid tumor such as melanoma, head and neck, liver or kidney cancer.

This clone is a singleton in its sample. The J gene is TRBJ1-5, the V gene TRBV19, with TRBD1 identical over 7 bases. The length of the CDR3 is 14 residues. V shed 4 bases, J shed 8 bases, and the junction held 8 bases outside the gene matches. CDR1 and CDR2 (germline): LNHDA, SQIVND (reference sequence). CDR3 bases: TGTGCCAGTAGTAACGGGGCAGGGGGAAAGCCCCAGCATTTT. Protein: CASSNGAGGKPQHF.

The chain joins TRBV7-2 to TRBJ2-1; TRBD2 agrees at 7 bases. V dropped 0 bases and J dropped 2; count of bases not matched to a gene: 19. This CDR3 spans 21 amino acids. Germline loops: CDR1 SGHTA, CDR2 FQGNSA. The CDR3 nucleotides are TGTGCCAGCAGCTTAGCGGGATTTGGAGCGGGGTATAAGCTCGCCTACAATGAGCAGTTCTTC. It is translated as CASSLAGFGAGYKLAYNEQFF.

The chain is built from TRBV6-6 and TRBJ2-3; TRBD2 matches 8 bases. The length of the CDR3 is 14 residues. Germline CDR1 is MNHNY and CDR2 is SVGAGI (reference sequence). J lost 5 bases, V lost 5 bases, and 6 bases had no gene match. The CDR3 loop is CASSRGLAKDTQYF. The CDR3 DNA is TGTGCCAGCAGTCGAGGACTAGCCAAAGATACGCAGTATTTT.

V is TRBV4-3 and J is TRBJ1-5; D not certain. Germline CDR1 is LGHNA and CDR2 is YSLEER. V lost 0 bases and J 6 bases, leaving 6 bases between the germline ends. CDR3 size: 13 residues. CDR3 nucleotide sequence: TGCGCCAGCAGCCAAGAACGAGTTCAGCCCCAGCATTTT. This sequence encodes CASSQERVQPQHF.

This clone came up a few times. This rearrangement joins TRBV7-9 to TRBJ2-7; 8 bases are shared with TRBD1. In germline, CDR1 is SEHNR, CDR2 FQNEAQ (reference sequence). This CDR3 is built from 15 residues. With V trimmed by 1 base and J by 7 bases, 9 bases remained unmatched. For the CDR3, the DNA is TGTGCCAGCAGCTTAGTTGCCCAGGGGGCGTGGGAGCAGTACTTC. It encodes CASSLVAQGAWEQYF.

This clone was observed a few times. The rearrangement joins TRBV18 to TRBJ1-2; D unresolved. Germline V gene sequence: CDR1 KGHSH, CDR2 LQKENI. Trimming cost V 4 bases and J 2 bases, with 11 bases left between them. This CDR3 spans 14 amino acids. CDR3 sequence (DNA): TGTGCCAGCTCACGGAGCGGCAAGAACTATGGCTACACCTTC. It translates to CASSRSGKNYGYTF.

This clone was counted at least ten times. The chain recombines TRBV28 with TRBJ2-2; 8 nucleotides align to TRBD2. This CDR3 spans 17 amino acids. V dropped 2 bases and J dropped 0; count of bases not matched to a gene: 5. Germline CDR1 and CDR2: MDHEN and SYDVKM. The CDR3 bases are TGTGCCAGCAGTTTACCCCTACTAGCGGCGAACACCGGGGAGCTGTTTTTT. Its translation is CASSLPLLAANTGELFF.

This clone occurred a few times. This rearrangement joins TRBV18 to TRBJ2-7, with D hard to call. This CDR3 has 12 residues. Germline V gives CDR1 KGHSH, CDR2 LQKENI. The V end was cut by 3 bases, the J end by 0 bases, with 3 bases between. The CDR3 protein is CASSPDSYEQYF. In DNA form, the CDR3 reads TGTGCCAGCTCACCCGACTCCTACGAGCAGTACTTC.

The genes are TRBV4-3 and TRBJ2-7; perhaps TRBD1 as D (6 bases). The CDR3 covers 17 residues. Trimming shortened V by 1 base and J by 4 bases, and 20 bases separated the two germline ends. The germline gives CDR1 LGHNA, CDR2 YSLEER. CDR3: CASSQATQGSKRYEQYF. The CDR3 DNA reads TGCGCCAGCAGCCAAGCCACACAGGGAAGTAAGCGGTACGAGCAGTACTTC.

The gene calls are TRBV7-3 and TRBJ2-2; D might be TRBD2 (6 bases). Trimming took off 4 bases at V and 2 bases at J, with 11 bases between the two ends. Germline CDR1 reads SGHTA; CDR2 reads FQGTGA. This CDR3 has 15 amino acids. CDR3 sequence: CASSSGGINTGELFF. The CDR3 nucleotides are TGTGCCAGCAGCTCCGGAGGGATTAACACCGGGGAGCTGTTTTTT.

The J gene is TRBJ1-4, the V gene TRBV7-2; 8 positions agree with TRBD1. In germline, CDR1 is SGHTA, CDR2 FQGNSA. CDR3 length: 15 amino acids. With 2 bases clipped from V and 8 bases from J, the junction kept 7 bases outside the gene matches. CDR3 nucleotide sequence: TGTGCCAGCAGCTTATCCGGCAGGGGGCGGGAAAAACTGTTTTTT. Residues: CASSLSGRGREKLFF.

This clone has just a few counts. This chain joins TRBV28 and TRBJ1-3; D gene ambiguous. The CDR3 runs 11 residues. Per germline, CDR1 MDHEN and CDR2 SYDVKM. With 7 bases removed from V and 1 base from J, the gap between germline ends came to 2 bases. CDR3 DNA: TGTGCCAGCAATTCTGGAAACACCATATATTTT. Its translation is CASNSGNTIYF.

This clone was detected only once. V and J are TRBV29-1 and TRBJ2-3; TRBD2 matches 11 bases. The CDR3 is 15 amino acids. After removal of 5 bases from V and 7 bases from J, the junction contained 11 bases not matched to a gene. Per the germline V gene, CDR1 is SQVTM and CDR2 is ANQGSEA. In DNA form, the CDR3 reads TGCAGCGTTCTCGGACTAGCGGGCTCTCCTTATACGCAGTATTTT. Protein sequence: CSVLGLAGSPYTQYF.

The chain is built from TRBV5-5 and TRBJ1-1; D ambiguous. The CDR3 is 15 residues long. Looked up from germline, CDR1 is SGHKS and CDR2 is YYEKEE (reference sequence). Trimming pared 4 bases from V and 3 bases from J, leaving 16 bases between. Here the CDR3 DNA reads TGTGCCAGCAGCCCCCAGCGCGGGAGGGACACTGAAGCTTTCTTT. Its translation: CASSPQRGRDTEAFF.

V is TRBV2 and J is TRBJ1-3; TRBD1 matches at 7 bases. The CDR3 covers 13 residues. V dropped 9 bases and J dropped 1; count of bases not matched to a gene: 3. Germline V gene sequence: CDR1 SNHLY, CDR2 FYNNEI. The CDR3 sequence: CARSQGSGNTIYF. In DNA form, the CDR3 reads TGTGCCAGATCACAGGGGTCTGGAAACACCATATATTTT.

The rearrangement links TRBV28 to TRBJ2-1, with TRBD1 matching 9 bases. Unmatched junction bases numbered 5, after V lost 5 bases and J lost 3 bases. The CDR3 spans 15 residues. Germline lookup yields CDR1 MDHEN and CDR2 SYDVKM. CDR3 DNA sequence: TGTGCCAGCAGTACGGACAGGGGATACTACAATGAGCAGTTCTTC. Its protein is CASSTDRGYYNEQFF.

To note about this clone: The junction departs from germline at one end; a sequencing error may be responsible. The chain employs TRBV18 and TRBJ1-2, with a possible D match to TRBD1 (6 bases). Germline V gene lookup returns CDR1 KGHSH and CDR2 LQKENI. CDR3 size: 14 residues. CDR3 coding DNA: TGTGCCAGCTCACCCGCAGGGGCTAAATATGGCTACACCTTC. Its protein product is CASSPAGAKYGYTF.

This clone was seen a single time. The rearrangement uses TRBV5-4 and TRBJ2-2, with D tentatively TRBD2 (6 bases). The CDR3 runs 15 residues. Germline CDR1 is SGHNT and CDR2 is YYREEE (reference sequence). V shed 3 bases and J shed 3 bases, with 12 bases lying between them. CDR3 sequence: CASSSGVLHTGELFF. The CDR3 bases are TGTGCCAGCAGCTCGGGAGTCCTACACACCGGGGAGCTGTTTTTT.

This sequence joins TRBV7-9 and TRBJ1-4; 7 bases map to TRBD1. V lost 6 bases, J lost 5 bases, and 6 bases stayed unmatched. Germline-derived CDR1 and CDR2 are SEHNR and FQNEAQ (reference sequence). The CDR3 has 14 residues. The CDR3 spells CASRLGQANEKLFF. The CDR3 coding sequence is TGTGCCAGCAGGCTAGGACAGGCGAATGAAAAACTGTTTTTT.

As to this clone: Other DNA variants within this sample encode the same CDR3. The chain links TRBV18 to TRBJ2-5; D not certain. The V gene's germline CDR1 is KGHSH and CDR2 LQKENI. V dropped 3 bases and J dropped 4 bases, with 9 bases sitting between them. The CDR3 has 13 amino acids. CDR3 amino acids: CASSPRQRETQYF. The CDR3 DNA follows: TGTGCCAGCTCACCGAGGCAGAGAGAGACCCAGTACTTC.

This chain connects TRBV6-4 to TRBJ2-3, with 10 positions matching TRBD2. Germline loops: CDR1 MRHNA, CDR2 SNTAGT. The J segment lost 5 bases and the V segment lost 5 bases, leaving 10 bases of the junction unmatched. CDR3 size: 16 residues. CDR3 coding DNA: TGTGCCAGCAGTCCCCTTAGCGGGGGGCAGGGAGATACGCAGTATTTT. Translation gives CASSPLSGGQGDTQYF.

The CDR3 sequence: CASSSGTGGRYGYTF. The DNA for the CDR3 is TGTGCCAGCAGTTCCGGGACAGGGGGCCGGTATGGCTACACCTTC. This chain uses TRBV6-6 with TRBJ1-2, with 12 bases that match TRBD1. This CDR3 contains 15 residues. Germline values: CDR1 MNHNY, CDR2 SVGAGI (reference sequence). The trim removed 4 bases at V and 5 bases at J, leaving 5 bases unmatched.

CDR3 sequence (DNA): TGTGCCAGTAGTATTTTAACCGGGACTAGAAGCGGGGAGCTGTTTTTT. Translated, it gives CASSILTGTRSGELFF. This chain links TRBV19 with TRBJ2-2, with 8 bases identical to TRBD2. Germline assignment: CDR1 LNHDA and CDR2 SQIVND (reference sequence). The CDR3 is made up of 16 amino acids. Trimming at V came to 3 bases and at J to 7 bases, leaving 10 bases not matched to a gene. The whole variable domain, filled in from reference TRBV19 and TRBJ2-2, reads DGGITQSPKYLFRKEGQNVTLSCEQNLNHDAMYWYRQDPGQGLRLIYYSQIVNDFQKGDIAEGYSVSREKKESFPLTVTSAQKNPTAFYLCASSILTGTRSGELFFGEGSRLTVL.